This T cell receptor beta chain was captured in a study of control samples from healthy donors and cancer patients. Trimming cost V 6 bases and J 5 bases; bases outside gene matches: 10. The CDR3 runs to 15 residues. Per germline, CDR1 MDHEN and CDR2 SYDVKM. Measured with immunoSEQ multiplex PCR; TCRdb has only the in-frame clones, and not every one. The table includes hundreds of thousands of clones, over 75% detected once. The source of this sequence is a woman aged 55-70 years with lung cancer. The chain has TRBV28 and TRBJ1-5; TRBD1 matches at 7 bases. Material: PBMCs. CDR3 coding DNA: TGTGCCAGCAGACTAGGACAGGCGGGGGATCAGCCCCAGCATTTT. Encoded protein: CASRLGQAGDQPQHF.